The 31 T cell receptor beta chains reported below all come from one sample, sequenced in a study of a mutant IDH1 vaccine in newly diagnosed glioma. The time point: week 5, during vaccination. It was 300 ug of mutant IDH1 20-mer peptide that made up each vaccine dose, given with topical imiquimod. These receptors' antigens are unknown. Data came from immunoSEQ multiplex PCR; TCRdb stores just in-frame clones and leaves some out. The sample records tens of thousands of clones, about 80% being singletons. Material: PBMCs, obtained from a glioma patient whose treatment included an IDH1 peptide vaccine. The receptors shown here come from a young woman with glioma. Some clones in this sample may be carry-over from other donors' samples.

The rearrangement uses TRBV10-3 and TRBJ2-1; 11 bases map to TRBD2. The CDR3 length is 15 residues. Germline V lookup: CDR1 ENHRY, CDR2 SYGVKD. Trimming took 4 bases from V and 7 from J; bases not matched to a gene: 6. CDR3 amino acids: CAISVAGGPENEQFF. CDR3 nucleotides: TGTGCCATCAGTGTAGCGGGAGGGCCTGAAAATGAGCAGTTCTTC.

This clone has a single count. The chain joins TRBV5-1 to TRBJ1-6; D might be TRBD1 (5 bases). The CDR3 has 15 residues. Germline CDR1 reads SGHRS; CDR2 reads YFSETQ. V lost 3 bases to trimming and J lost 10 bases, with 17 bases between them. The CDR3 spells CASSSRTAGHSPLHF. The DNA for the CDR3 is TGCGCCAGCAGCTCTCGGACGGCAGGACACTCACCCCTCCACTTT.

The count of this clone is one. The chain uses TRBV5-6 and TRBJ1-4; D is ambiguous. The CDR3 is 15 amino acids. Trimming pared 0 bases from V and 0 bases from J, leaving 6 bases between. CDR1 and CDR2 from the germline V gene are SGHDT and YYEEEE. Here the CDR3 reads CASSLETATNEKLFF. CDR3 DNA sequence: TGTGCCAGCAGCTTGGAGACTGCAACTAATGAAAAACTGTTTTTT.

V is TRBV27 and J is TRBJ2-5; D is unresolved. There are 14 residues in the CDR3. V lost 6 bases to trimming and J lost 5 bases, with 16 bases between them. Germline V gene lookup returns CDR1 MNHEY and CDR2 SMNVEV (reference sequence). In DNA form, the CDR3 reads TGTGCCAGCAGAGCAGGCCTCTTGGGGGAGACCCAGTACTTC. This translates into CASRAGLLGETQYF.

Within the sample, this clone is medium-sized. CDR3 in amino acids: CASAEDPRHEQYF. CDR3 bases: TGTGCCAGCGCGGAAGACCCTCGCCACGAGCAGTACTTC. The chain recombines TRBV4-2 with TRBJ2-7, with D unclear. CDR1 and CDR2 from the germline V gene are LGHNA and YNFKEQ. The CDR3 is 13 residues long. Trimming removed 8 bases at V and 5 bases at J, with 16 bases between.

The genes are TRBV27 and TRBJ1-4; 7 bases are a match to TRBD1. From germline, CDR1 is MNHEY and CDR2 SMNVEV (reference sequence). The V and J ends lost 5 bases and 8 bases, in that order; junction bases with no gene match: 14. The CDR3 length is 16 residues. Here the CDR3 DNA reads TGTGCCAGCAGTCCCAGAAGTCAGGGGGATACGGAAAAACTGTTTTTT. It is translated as CASSPRSQGDTEKLFF.

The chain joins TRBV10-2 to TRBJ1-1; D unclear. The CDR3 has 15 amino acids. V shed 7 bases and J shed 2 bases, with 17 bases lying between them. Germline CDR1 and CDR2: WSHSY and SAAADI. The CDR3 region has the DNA TGCGCCAGCATGTCCCTCCCAACCATAAACACTGAAGCTTTCTTT. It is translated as CASMSLPTINTEAFF.

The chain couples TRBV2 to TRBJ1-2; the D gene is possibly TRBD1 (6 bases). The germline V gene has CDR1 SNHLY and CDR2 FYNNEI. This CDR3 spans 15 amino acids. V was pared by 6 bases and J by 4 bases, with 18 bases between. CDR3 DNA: TGTGCCAGCAGCCCCCAGGGGATCTTGGGCTATGGCTACACCTTC. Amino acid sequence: CASSPQGILGYGYTF.

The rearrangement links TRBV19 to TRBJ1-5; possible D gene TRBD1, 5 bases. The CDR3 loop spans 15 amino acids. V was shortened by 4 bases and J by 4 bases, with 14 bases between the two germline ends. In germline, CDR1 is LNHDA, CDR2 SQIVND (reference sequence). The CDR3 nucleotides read TGTGCCAGTAGTAGGGACGTTCCGGGGAATCAGCCCCAGCATTTT. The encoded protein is CASSRDVPGNQPQHF.

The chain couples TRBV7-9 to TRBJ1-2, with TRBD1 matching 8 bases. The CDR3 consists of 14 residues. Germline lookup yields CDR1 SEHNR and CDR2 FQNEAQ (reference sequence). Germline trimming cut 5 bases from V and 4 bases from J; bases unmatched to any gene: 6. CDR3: CASSTGQGGYGYTF. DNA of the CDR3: TGTGCCAGCAGCACTGGACAGGGTGGCTATGGCTACACCTTC.

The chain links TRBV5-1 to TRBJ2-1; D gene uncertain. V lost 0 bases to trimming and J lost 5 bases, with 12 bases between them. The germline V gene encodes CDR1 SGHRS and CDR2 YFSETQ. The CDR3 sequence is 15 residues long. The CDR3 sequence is CASSLGIIAHNEQFF. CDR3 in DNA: TGCGCCAGCAGCTTGGGGATTATAGCCCACAATGAGCAGTTCTTC.

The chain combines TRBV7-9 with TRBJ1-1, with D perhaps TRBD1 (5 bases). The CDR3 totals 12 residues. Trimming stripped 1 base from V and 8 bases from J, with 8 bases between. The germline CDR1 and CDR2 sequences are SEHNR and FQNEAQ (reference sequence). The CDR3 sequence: CASSLVGEEAFF. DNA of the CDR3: TGTGCCAGCAGCTTAGTGGGGGAAGAAGCTTTCTTT.

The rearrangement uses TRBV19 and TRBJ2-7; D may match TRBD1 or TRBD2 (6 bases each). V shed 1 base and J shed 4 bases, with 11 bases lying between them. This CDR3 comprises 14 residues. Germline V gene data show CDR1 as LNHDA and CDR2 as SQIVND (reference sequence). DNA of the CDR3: TGTGCCAGTAGTATAGTTACGGGGGCTTACGAGCAGTACTTC. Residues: CASSIVTGAYEQYF.

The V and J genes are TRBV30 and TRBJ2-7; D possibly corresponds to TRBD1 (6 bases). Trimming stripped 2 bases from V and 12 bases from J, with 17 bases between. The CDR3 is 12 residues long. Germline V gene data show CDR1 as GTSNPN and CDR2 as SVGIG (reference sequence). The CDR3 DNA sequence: TGTGCCTGGAGTACCGGGACATCCAGACGGTACTTC. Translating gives CAWSTGTSRRYF.

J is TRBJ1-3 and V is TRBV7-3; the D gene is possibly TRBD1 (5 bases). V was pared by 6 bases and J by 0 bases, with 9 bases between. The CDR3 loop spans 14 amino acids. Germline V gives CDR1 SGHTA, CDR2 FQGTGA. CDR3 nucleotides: TGTGCCAGCAGTCAGGGCGACTCTGGAAACACCATATATTTT. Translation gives CASSQGDSGNTIYF.

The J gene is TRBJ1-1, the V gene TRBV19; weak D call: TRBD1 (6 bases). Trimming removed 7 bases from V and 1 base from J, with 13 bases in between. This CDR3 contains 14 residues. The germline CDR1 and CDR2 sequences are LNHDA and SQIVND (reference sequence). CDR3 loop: CASKHGQRNTEAFF. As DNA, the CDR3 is TGTGCCAGTAAGCACGGACAGCGGAACACTGAAGCTTTCTTT. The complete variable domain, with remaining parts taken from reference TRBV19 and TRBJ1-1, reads DGGITQSPKYLFRKEGQNVTLSCEQNLNHDAMYWYRQDPGQGLRLIYYSQIVNDFQKGDIAEGYSVSREKKESFPLTVTSAQKNPTAFYLCASKHGQRNTEAFFGQGTRLTVV.

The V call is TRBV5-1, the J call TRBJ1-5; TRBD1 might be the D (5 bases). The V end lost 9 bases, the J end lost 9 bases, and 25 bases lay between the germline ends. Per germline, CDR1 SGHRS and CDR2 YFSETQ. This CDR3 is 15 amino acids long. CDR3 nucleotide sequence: TGCGCCACCTCCCGACTGGGGCGGTTGGAGCGGCCCCAGCATTTT. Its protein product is CATSRLGRLERPQHF.

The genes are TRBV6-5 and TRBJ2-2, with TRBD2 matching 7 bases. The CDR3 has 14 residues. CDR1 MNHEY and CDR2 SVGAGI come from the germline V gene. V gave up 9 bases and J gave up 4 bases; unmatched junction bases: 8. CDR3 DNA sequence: TGTGCCAGTTGCTTTGGGAGGGGCACCGGGGAGCTGTTTTTT. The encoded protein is CASCFGRGTGELFF.

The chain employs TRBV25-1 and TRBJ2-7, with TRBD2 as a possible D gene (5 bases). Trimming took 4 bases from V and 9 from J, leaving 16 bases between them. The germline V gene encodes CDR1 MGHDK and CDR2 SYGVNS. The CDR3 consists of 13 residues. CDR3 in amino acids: CASSAGLLSGQYF. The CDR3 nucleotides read TGTGCCAGCAGTGCCGGACTCCTTTCGGGGCAGTACTTC.

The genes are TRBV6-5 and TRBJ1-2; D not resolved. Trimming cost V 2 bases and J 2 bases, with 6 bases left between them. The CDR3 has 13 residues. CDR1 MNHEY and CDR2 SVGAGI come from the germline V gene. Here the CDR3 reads CASSYQKNYGYTF. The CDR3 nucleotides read TGTGCCAGCAGTTACCAGAAGAACTATGGCTACACCTTC.

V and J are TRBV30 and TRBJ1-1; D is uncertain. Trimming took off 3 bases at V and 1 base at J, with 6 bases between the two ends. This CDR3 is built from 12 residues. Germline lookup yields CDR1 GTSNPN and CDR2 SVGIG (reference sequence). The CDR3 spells CAWSDENTEAFF. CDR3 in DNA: TGTGCCTGGAGCGACGAGAACACTGAAGCTTTCTTT. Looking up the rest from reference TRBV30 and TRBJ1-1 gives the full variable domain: SQTIHQWPATLVQPVGSPLSLECTVEGTSNPNLYWYRQAAGRGLQLLFYSVGIGQISSEVPQNLSASRPQDRQFILSSKKLLLSDSGFYLCAWSDENTEAFFGQGTRLTVV.

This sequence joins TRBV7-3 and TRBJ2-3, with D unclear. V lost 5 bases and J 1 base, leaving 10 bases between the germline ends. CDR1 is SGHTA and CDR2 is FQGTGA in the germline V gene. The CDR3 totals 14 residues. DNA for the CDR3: TGTGCCAGCAGCCGCCCCCCTCGCACAGATACGCAGTATTTT. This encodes CASSRPPRTDTQYF. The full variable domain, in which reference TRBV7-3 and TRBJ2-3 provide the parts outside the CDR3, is GAGVSQTPSNKVTEKGKYVELRCDPISGHTALYWYRQSLGQGPEFLIYFQGTGAADDSGLPNDRFFAVRPEGSVSTLKIQRTERGDSAVYLCASSRPPRTDTQYFGPGTRLTVL.

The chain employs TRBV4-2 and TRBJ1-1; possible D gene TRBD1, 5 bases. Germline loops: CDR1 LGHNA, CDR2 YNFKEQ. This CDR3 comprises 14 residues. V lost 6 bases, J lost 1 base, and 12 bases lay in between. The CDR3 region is CASRMMGENTEAFF. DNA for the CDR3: TGTGCCAGCAGAATGATGGGGGAGAACACTGAAGCTTTCTTT.

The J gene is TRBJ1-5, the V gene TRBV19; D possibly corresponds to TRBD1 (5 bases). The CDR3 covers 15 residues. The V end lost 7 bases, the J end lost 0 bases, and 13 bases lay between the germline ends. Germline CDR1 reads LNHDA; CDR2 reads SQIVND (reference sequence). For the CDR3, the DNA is TGTGCCAGTACCCCGACAGTAAATAGCAATCAGCCCCAGCATTTT. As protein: CASTPTVNSNQPQHF. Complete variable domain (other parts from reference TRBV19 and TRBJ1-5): DGGITQSPKYLFRKEGQNVTLSCEQNLNHDAMYWYRQDPGQGLRLIYYSQIVNDFQKGDIAEGYSVSREKKESFPLTVTSAQKNPTAFYLCASTPTVNSNQPQHFGDGTRLSIL.

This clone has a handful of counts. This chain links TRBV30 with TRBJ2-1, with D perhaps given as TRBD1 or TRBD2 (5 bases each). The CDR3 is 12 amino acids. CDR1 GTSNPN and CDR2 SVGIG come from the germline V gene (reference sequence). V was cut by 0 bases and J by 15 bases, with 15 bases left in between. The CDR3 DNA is TGTGCCTGGAGTGTAGATGGGGGAGCTGGGTTCTTC. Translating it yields CAWSVDGGAGFF.

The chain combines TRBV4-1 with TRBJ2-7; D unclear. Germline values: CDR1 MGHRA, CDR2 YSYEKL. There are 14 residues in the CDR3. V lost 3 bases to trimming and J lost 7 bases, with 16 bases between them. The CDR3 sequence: CASSHLILNPEQYF. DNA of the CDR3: TGCGCCAGCAGCCACCTCATCCTAAATCCAGAGCAGTACTTC.

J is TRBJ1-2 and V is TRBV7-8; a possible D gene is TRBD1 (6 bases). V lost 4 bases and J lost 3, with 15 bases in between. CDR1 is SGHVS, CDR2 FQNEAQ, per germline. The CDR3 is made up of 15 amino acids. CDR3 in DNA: TGTGCCAGCAGCTATAAAACAGGGTATGACTATGGCTACACCTTC. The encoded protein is CASSYKTGYDYGYTF.

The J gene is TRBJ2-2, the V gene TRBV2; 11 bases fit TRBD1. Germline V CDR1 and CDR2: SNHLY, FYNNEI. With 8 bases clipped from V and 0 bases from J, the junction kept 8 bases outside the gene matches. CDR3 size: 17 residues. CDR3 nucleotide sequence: TGTGCCAGCGGGAGGACAGGGGGCTTAGCGAACACCGGGGAGCTGTTTTTT. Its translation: CASGRTGGLANTGELFF.

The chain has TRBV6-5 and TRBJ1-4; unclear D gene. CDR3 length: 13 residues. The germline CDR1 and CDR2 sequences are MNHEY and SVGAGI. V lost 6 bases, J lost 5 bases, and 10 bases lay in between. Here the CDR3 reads CASSYVINEKLFF. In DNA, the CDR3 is TGTGCCAGCAGCTACGTAATAAATGAAAAACTGTTTTTT.

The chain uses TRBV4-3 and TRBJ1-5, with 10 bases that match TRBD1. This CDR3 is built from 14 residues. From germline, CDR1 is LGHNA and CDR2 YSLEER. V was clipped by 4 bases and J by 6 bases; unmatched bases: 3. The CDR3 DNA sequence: TGCGCCAGCAGCCCCTGGACAGGGGGTCAGCCCCAGCATTTT. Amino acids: CASSPWTGGQPQHF.

CDR3 loop: CASSELTGGGYTF. The CDR3 coding sequence is TGTGCCAGCAGCGAACTTACGGGAGGGGGCTACACCTTC. V is TRBV11-1 and J is TRBJ1-2; D unclear. Germline CDR1 reads SGHAT; CDR2 reads FQDESV (reference sequence). CDR3 length: 13 amino acids. V lost 5 bases and J 8 bases, leaving 15 bases between the germline ends.